Following are 16 T cell receptor beta chains from one sample sequenced in a study of cytomegalovirus exposure and HLA in healthy donors. Both 60 Vbeta primers and 13 Jbeta primers went into the PCR. Method: immunoSEQ multiplex PCR; TCRdb's copy keeps in-frame clones and lacks some. This table holds around 130,000 clones, 70% to 85% found once. The sequencing input was PBMCs. The receptors here all came from a young man in good health and CMV-seropositive.

The chain employs TRBV11-2 and TRBJ1-4, with TRBD1 as a possible D gene (5 bases). Germline V gene lookup returns CDR1 SGHAT and CDR2 FQNNGV. The CDR3 is 16 amino acids. Trimming shortened V by 5 bases and J by 3 bases, and 16 bases separated the two germline ends. The CDR3 is CASSLQWEGPNEKLFF. The DNA for the CDR3 is TGTGCCAGCAGCCTGCAATGGGAGGGGCCTAATGAAAAACTGTTTTTT.

The chain uses TRBV28 and TRBJ1-1; 9 nucleotides agree with TRBD1. Germline loops: CDR1 MDHEN, CDR2 SYDVKM. The CDR3 extends over 17 amino acids. The trim removed 3 bases at V and 3 bases at J, leaving 11 bases unmatched. CDR3 in amino acids: CASSFMRDRETDTEAFF. DNA for the CDR3: TGTGCCAGCAGTTTTATGAGGGACAGGGAAACTGACACTGAAGCTTTCTTT.

This clone was recorded a few times. The genes are TRBV4-1 and TRBJ2-1; TRBD1 matches at 9 bases. The CDR3 runs 13 residues. With 1 base clipped from V and 14 bases from J, the junction kept 6 bases outside the gene matches. Germline CDR1 MGHRA, CDR2 YSYEKL. DNA of the CDR3: TGCGCCAGCAGCCAAGTTTTGGGACAGGGTGAGTTCTTC. It yields the protein CASSQVLGQGEFF.

This clone was seen only a few times. The V call is TRBV5-4, the J call TRBJ2-2; perhaps TRBD1 as D (5 bases). With 4 bases removed from V and 4 bases from J, the gap between germline ends came to 11 bases. Germline CDR1 and CDR2: SGHNT and YYREEE (reference sequence). The CDR3 has 14 residues. CDR3 amino acids: CASSPQGSTGELFF. The CDR3 nucleotides are TGTGCCAGCAGCCCCCAGGGTTCCACCGGGGAGCTGTTTTTT.

The V and J genes are TRBV5-1 and TRBJ2-5; tentatively, D is TRBD1 (5 bases). This CDR3 comprises 14 residues. In germline, CDR1 is SGHRS, CDR2 YFSETQ. The V end lost 0 bases, the J end lost 1 base, and 7 bases lay between the germline ends. The CDR3 reads CASSLVQGQETQYF. CDR3 nucleotide sequence: TGCGCCAGCAGCTTGGTCCAGGGCCAAGAGACCCAGTACTTC.

The rearrangement links TRBV5-4 to TRBJ2-5; D is undetermined. The CDR3 spans 14 residues. Looked up from germline, CDR1 is SGHNT and CDR2 is YYREEE (reference sequence). Trimming stripped 0 bases from V and 3 bases from J, with 9 bases between. The CDR3 protein is CASSLGQVEETQYF. CDR3 nucleotide sequence: TGTGCCAGCAGCTTGGGTCAGGTCGAAGAGACCCAGTACTTC.

The chain has TRBV11-2 and TRBJ1-1, with D perhaps matching TRBD1 (5 bases). The CDR3 extends over 16 amino acids. Germline loops: CDR1 SGHAT, CDR2 FQNNGV. Deletions cut 4 bases from V and 1 base from J, with 16 bases between. For the CDR3, the DNA is TGTGCCAGCAGCTGGGGGGACGCCTTTGGGAACACTGAAGCTTTCTTT. It translates to CASSWGDAFGNTEAFF.

The chain recombines TRBV7-2 with TRBJ2-5, with TRBD2 identical over 13 bases. Germline CDR1 is SGHTA and CDR2 is FQGNSA. The trim removed 1 base at V and 4 bases at J, leaving 6 bases unmatched. CDR3 size: 17 residues. The CDR3 region is CASSLGWTSGGGETQYF. DNA of the CDR3: TGTGCCAGCAGCTTAGGGTGGACTAGCGGGGGAGGAGAGACCCAGTACTTC.

This chain's CDR3 is CASIGAYNEQFF. CDR3 in DNA: TGCGCCAGCATAGGGGCCTACAATGAGCAGTTCTTC. V and J are TRBV5-1 and TRBJ2-1, with a tentative D call TRBD1 (5 bases). V lost 6 bases and J lost 2, with 6 bases in between. Germline V CDR1 and CDR2: SGHRS, YFSETQ. This CDR3 contains 12 residues.

The V and J genes are TRBV28 and TRBJ2-7; 8 positions match TRBD2. V lost 8 bases and J lost 5; bases outside the gene matches: 11. CDR3 length equals 14 residues. The germline CDR1 and CDR2 sequences are MDHEN and SYDVKM. CDR3 sequence (DNA): TGTGCCAGCTTAGGGGCTAGCGGGCGCAACGAGCAGTACTTC. Amino acids: CASLGASGRNEQYF.

In its sample, this clone was seen a few times. The chain combines TRBV27 with TRBJ1-2; TRBD1 agrees at 9 bases. Germline V lookup: CDR1 MNHEY, CDR2 SMNVEV (reference sequence). The junction had 4 bases not matched to a gene; V was cut back by 3 bases and J by 2 bases. The CDR3 spans 15 residues. The CDR3 sequence: CASSFQTGGNYGYTF. The CDR3 DNA is TGTGCCAGCAGTTTTCAGACAGGGGGGAACTATGGCTACACCTTC.

The chain uses TRBV6-1 and TRBJ1-5; 7 bases fit TRBD1. CDR1 is MNHNS, CDR2 SASEGT, per germline. With 5 bases clipped from V and 8 bases from J, the junction kept 9 bases outside the gene matches. The CDR3 sequence is 14 residues long. The DNA of the CDR3 is TGTGCCAGCAGTAGTAGAGGGGGCGGGGAGCCCCAGCATTTT. It translates to CASSSRGGGEPQHF.

V is TRBV29-1 and J is TRBJ1-2; D perhaps matches TRBD1 (6 bases). Germline CDR1 is SQVTM and CDR2 is ANQGSEA. Trimming took off 3 bases at V and 3 bases at J, with 8 bases between the two ends. This CDR3 is built from 12 residues. The CDR3 sequence is CSVDRTDYGYTF. CDR3 DNA: TGCAGCGTTGACAGGACAGACTATGGCTACACCTTC.

This chain connects TRBV19 to TRBJ1-3, with D tentatively TRBD1 (6 bases). The germline V gene encodes CDR1 LNHDA and CDR2 SQIVND (reference sequence). V was clipped by 3 bases and J by 0 bases, with 12 bases between them. CDR3 length: 16 residues. CDR3 nucleotide sequence: TGTGCCAGTAGTATTAGGGAACAGGGCTCTGGAAACACCATATATTTT. Encoded protein: CASSIREQGSGNTIYF.

This clone was seen a single time. V and J are TRBV4-1 and TRBJ2-3; 7 nucleotides match TRBD1. V was clipped by 4 bases and J by 0 bases; unmatched bases: 4. The CDR3 runs to 15 residues. The germline gives CDR1 MGHRA, CDR2 YSYEKL. CDR3 protein: CASSLQTGSTDTQYF. The CDR3 nucleotides are TGCGCCAGCAGCCTTCAGACAGGGAGCACAGATACGCAGTATTTT.

The chain carries TRBV28 and TRBJ1-1, with 7 bases identical to TRBD1. In germline, CDR1 is MDHEN, CDR2 SYDVKM. The CDR3 has 13 residues. Trimming removed 5 bases from V and 6 bases from J; junction bases left unmatched: 6. Here the CDR3 reads CASSPTGFPEAFF. The CDR3 DNA is TGTGCCAGCAGTCCGACAGGGTTCCCTGAAGCTTTCTTT.